This entry lists 3 T cell receptor beta chains sequenced from one sample in a study of multiple sclerosis patients with progressive multifocal leukoencephalopathy. Here immunoSEQ multiplex PCR was the method, and the copy in TCRdb shows in-frame clones only, minus some. The sample holds more than 30,000 clones, almost 95% seen once. As to time point: before natalizumab initiation. The sample was PBMCs. These receptors were taken from a young man with multiple sclerosis.

V and J are TRBV19 and TRBJ2-1; TRBD2 aligns across 12 bases. With 6 bases clipped from V and 4 bases from J, the junction kept 4 bases outside the gene matches. Germline assignment: CDR1 LNHDA and CDR2 SQIVND (reference sequence). This CDR3 has 15 residues. The CDR3 DNA follows: TGTGCCAGTAGCCTAGCGGGAGGGGCATACAATGAGCAGTTCTTC. It specifies CASSLAGGAYNEQFF.

The rearrangement links TRBV7-8 to TRBJ2-7, with 7 positions matching TRBD1. This CDR3 is built from 15 residues. The trim removed 4 bases at V and 1 base at J, leaving 7 bases unmatched. Germline assignment: CDR1 SGHVS and CDR2 FQNEAQ. CDR3 nucleotides: TGTGCCAGCAGCTCCTCAGGACAGGTGTCCTACGAGCAGTACTTC. This sequence encodes CASSSSGQVSYEQYF.

This clone was found once. This chain joins TRBV4-3 and TRBJ1-4; D ambiguous. V gave up 1 base and J gave up 5 bases, with 11 bases separating them. CDR1 LGHNA and CDR2 YSLEER come from the germline V gene. CDR3 length equals 15 residues. CDR3 in DNA: TGCGCCAGCAGCCAAGTTAGGGAGAGAAATGAAAAACTGTTTTTT. Translation: CASSQVRERNEKLFF.